This is a list of T cell receptor beta chains from one sample in a study of T cell responses to AZD1222 COVID-19 vaccine. Repertoires were generated with immunoSEQ multiplex PCR, while TCRdb's copy carries only in-frame clones and drops some. The table shows about 150,000 clones, with less than 95% occurring only once. This material consisted of peripheral blood, taken on day 0 of AZD1222 vaccination. Receptor source: an adult in good health. Both conserved end residues are part of each CDR3. D genes are given only for firm matches. Clone sizes are given selectively: once, few, many, or a class where the clone is expanded.

clone size: NA; D gene: NA; V gene: TRBV6-4; CDR3 length: 12; J gene: TRBJ1-5; CDR3 DNA: TGTGCCAGCAGTGAGTTCAGCCAGCCCCAGCATTTT; CDR3 protein: CASSEFSQPQHF
clone size: NA; D gene: NA; V gene: TRBV11-3; CDR3 length: 14; J gene: TRBJ2-7; CDR3 DNA: TGTGCCAGCAGCCCCCGGCCCCTCCCCTCCGAGCAGTACTTC; CDR3 protein: CASSPRPLPSEQYF
clone size: NA; D gene: NA; V gene: TRBV18; CDR3 length: 14; J gene: TRBJ1-3; CDR3 DNA: TGTGCCAGCAACACCGGGGGAGACGGAAACACCATATATTTT; CDR3 protein: CASNTGGDGNTIYF
clone size: once; D gene: NA; V gene: TRBV27; CDR3 length: 13; J gene: TRBJ2-2; CDR3 DNA: TGTGCCAGCAGTTCCTCATATGCCGGGGAGCTGTTTTTT; CDR3 protein: CASSSSYAGELFF
clone size: once; D gene: NA; V gene: TRBV11-2; CDR3 length: 16; J gene: TRBJ1-1; CDR3 DNA: TGTGCCAGCAGCTTAGATAGTAGGGGACGAGGTACTGAAGCTTTCTTT; CDR3 protein: CASSLDSRGRGTEAFF
clone size: NA; D gene: NA; V gene: TRBV5-6; CDR3 length: 13; J gene: TRBJ1-1; CDR3 DNA: TGTGCCAGCAGCTTAGGGTTTGGCACTGAAGCTTTCTTT; CDR3 protein: CASSLGFGTEAFF
clone size: NA; D gene: NA; V gene: TRBV19; CDR3 length: 16; J gene: TRBJ1-3; CDR3 DNA: TGTGCCAGTTCCGAATGGGGGAAAAGCTCTGGAAACACCATATATTTT; CDR3 protein: CASSEWGKSSGNTIYF
clone size: NA; D gene: NA; V gene: TRBV6-5; CDR3 length: 16; J gene: TRBJ1-3; CDR3 DNA: TGTGCCAGCAGTTTATCACAGGAGAACTCTGGAAACACCATATATTTT; CDR3 protein: CASSLSQENSGNTIYF
clone size: NA; D gene: NA; V gene: TRBV4-2; CDR3 length: 13; J gene: TRBJ1-4; CDR3 DNA: TGTGCCAGCCGGCCTGTTTCGAGTGAAAAACTGTTTTTT; CDR3 protein: CASRPVSSEKLFF
clone size: NA; D gene: NA; V gene: TRBV28; CDR3 length: 15; J gene: TRBJ1-5; CDR3 DNA: TGTGCCAGCAGTTTGGGCGCTCTCGGGGATCAGCCCCAGCATTTT; CDR3 protein: CASSLGALGDQPQHF
clone size: NA; D gene: NA; V gene: TRBV18; CDR3 length: 15; J gene: TRBJ1-5; CDR3 DNA: TGTGCCAGCTCACCTCTCCCGACCCGAAATCAGCCCCAGCATTTT; CDR3 protein: CASSPLPTRNQPQHF
clone size: NA; D gene: NA; V gene: TRBV5-1; CDR3 length: 14; J gene: TRBJ1-2; CDR3 DNA: TGCGCCAGCAGCTTGGTTGGAAGATACTATGGCTACACCTTC; CDR3 protein: CASSLVGRYYGYTF
clone size: NA; D gene: TRBD1; V gene: TRBV27; CDR3 length: 12; J gene: TRBJ2-7; CDR3 DNA: TGTGCCAGCAGGACAGGGCCCCACGAGCAGTACTTC; CDR3 protein: CASRTGPHEQYF
clone size: NA; D gene: TRBD1; V gene: TRBV2; CDR3 length: 16; J gene: TRBJ1-1; CDR3 DNA: TGTGCCAGCAGGAGGGAAGGGGGCCTCCCCCGCAATGAAGCTTTCTTT; CDR3 protein: CASRREGGLPRNEAFF
clone size: NA; D gene: TRBD1; V gene: TRBV10-3; CDR3 length: 16; J gene: TRBJ1-3; CDR3 DNA: TGTGCCATCAGTGAGAACTCAGGGGGCTCTGGAAACACCATATATTTT; CDR3 protein: CAISENSGGSGNTIYF
clone size: NA; D gene: TRBD1; V gene: TRBV12-3/TRBV12-4; CDR3 length: 13; J gene: TRBJ1-2; CDR3 DNA: TGTGCCAGCAGTCAGGACAGGAACTATGGCTACACCTTC; CDR3 protein: CASSQDRNYGYTF
clone size: NA; D gene: NA; V gene: TRBV2; CDR3 length: 17; J gene: TRBJ1-5; CDR3 DNA: TGTGCCAGCAGTCACCCCTCACACACACCAGTCCCTCAGCCCCAGCATTTT; CDR3 protein: CASSHPSHTPVPQPQHF
clone size: once; D gene: NA; V gene: TRBV7-3; CDR3 length: 12; J gene: TRBJ2-4; CDR3 DNA: TGTGCCAGCATAGTTGCAGGGTCCATTCAGTACTTC; CDR3 protein: CASIVAGSIQYF
clone size: NA; D gene: NA; V gene: TRBV20-1; CDR3 length: 14; J gene: TRBJ2-6; CDR3 DNA: TGCAGTGCTAGTCCCGGCTCTGGGGCCAACGTCCTGACTTTC; CDR3 protein: CSASPGSGANVLTF
clone size: NA; D gene: TRBD1; V gene: TRBV27; CDR3 length: 13; J gene: TRBJ1-2; CDR3 DNA: TGTGCCAGCAGTCCAGGACAGGTGCAGGGCTACACCTTC; CDR3 protein: CASSPGQVQGYTF
clone size: NA; D gene: NA; V gene: TRBV9; CDR3 length: 15; J gene: TRBJ2-1; CDR3 DNA: TGTGCCAGCAGCGTAGATGGCGGGGCCGGCGGTGAGCAGTTCTTC; CDR3 protein: CASSVDGGAGGEQFF
clone size: once; D gene: TRBD1; V gene: TRBV3-1/TRBV3-2; CDR3 length: 15; J gene: TRBJ1-2; CDR3 DNA: TGTGCCAGCAGCCCGGGACAGGGGGCCACCTATGGCTACACCTTC; CDR3 protein: CASSPGQGATYGYTF
clone size: NA; D gene: NA; V gene: TRBV7-9; CDR3 length: 13; J gene: TRBJ1-2; CDR3 DNA: TGTGCCAGCAGCTTAGGGGGGGAATATGGCTACACCTTC; CDR3 protein: CASSLGGEYGYTF
clone size: NA; D gene: TRBD2; V gene: TRBV4-2; CDR3 length: 14; J gene: TRBJ2-3; CDR3 DNA: TGTGCCAGCAAAAAGGGACTAGCCACAGATACGCAGTATTTT; CDR3 protein: CASKKGLATDTQYF
clone size: NA; D gene: TRBD2; V gene: TRBV29-1; CDR3 length: 13; J gene: TRBJ2-7; CDR3 DNA: TGCAGCGTTCTAGCGGGGCTCTCCTACGAGCAGTACTTC; CDR3 protein: CSVLAGLSYEQYF
clone size: NA; D gene: TRBD1; V gene: TRBV23-1; CDR3 length: 17; J gene: TRBJ1-1; CDR3 DNA: TGCGCCAGCAGTCAATCGAAACGGACAGGCTTGAACACTGAAGCTTTCTTT; CDR3 protein: CASSQSKRTGLNTEAFF
clone size: NA; D gene: TRBD1; V gene: TRBV6-4; CDR3 length: 18; J gene: TRBJ1-4; CDR3 DNA: TGTGCCAGCAGTGACTCGGGACAGGGGGCGCCCCTGAATGAAAAACTGTTTTTT; CDR3 protein: CASSDSGQGAPLNEKLFF
clone size: NA; D gene: NA; V gene: TRBV28; CDR3 length: 14; J gene: TRBJ1-3; CDR3 DNA: TGTGCCAGCAGTTTCAGAAGCTCTGGAAACACCATATATTTT; CDR3 protein: CASSFRSSGNTIYF
clone size: NA; D gene: TRBD1; V gene: TRBV28; CDR3 length: 14; J gene: TRBJ2-7; CDR3 DNA: TGTGCCACTGATCAGGGACAGGGAAGTGGCGAGCAGTACTTC; CDR3 protein: CATDQGQGSGEQYF
clone size: NA; D gene: NA; V gene: TRBV4-1; CDR3 length: 15; J gene: TRBJ2-7; CDR3 DNA: TGCGCCAGCAGCCAAGATATGAGGGAAGCGTACGAGCAGTACTTC; CDR3 protein: CASSQDMREAYEQYF
clone size: NA; D gene: NA; V gene: TRBV5-5; CDR3 length: 15; J gene: TRBJ1-5; CDR3 DNA: TGTGCCAGCAGCCCACAGGTGTCTAGCAATCAGCCCCAGCATTTT; CDR3 protein: CASSPQVSSNQPQHF
clone size: NA; D gene: TRBD1; V gene: TRBV28; CDR3 length: 16; J gene: TRBJ1-5; CDR3 DNA: TGTGCCAGCAGTTCATACGGGACAGGGGAGGGTCAGCCCCAGCATTTT; CDR3 protein: CASSSYGTGEGQPQHF
clone size: NA; D gene: NA; V gene: TRBV4-1; CDR3 length: 14; J gene: TRBJ2-1; CDR3 DNA: TGCGCCAGCAGTCCCGAGACTGGCTACAATGAGCAGTTCTTC; CDR3 protein: CASSPETGYNEQFF
clone size: NA; D gene: NA; V gene: TRBV6-1; CDR3 length: 19; J gene: TRBJ1-3; CDR3 DNA: TGTGCCAGCAGTGGCCGTAGACATCCCTCACTTCTCTCTGGAAACACCATATATTTT; CDR3 protein: CASSGRRHPSLLSGNTIYF
clone size: NA; D gene: NA; V gene: TRBV3-1/TRBV3-2; CDR3 length: 17; J gene: TRBJ1-4; CDR3 DNA: TGTGCCAGCAGCCAATGGGGCCCAGGAGGAACTAATGAAAAACTGTTTTTT; CDR3 protein: CASSQWGPGGTNEKLFF
clone size: NA; D gene: NA; V gene: TRBV7-9; CDR3 length: 14; J gene: TRBJ1-2; CDR3 DNA: TGTGCCAGCAGCTTAGCAGGGTCGGACTATGGCTACACCTTC; CDR3 protein: CASSLAGSDYGYTF
clone size: NA; D gene: NA; V gene: TRBV19; CDR3 length: 13; J gene: TRBJ1-5; CDR3 DNA: TGTGCCAGTAGTACCAGCCTAAATCAGCCCCAGCATTTT; CDR3 protein: CASSTSLNQPQHF
clone size: NA; D gene: TRBD2; V gene: TRBV9; CDR3 length: 16; J gene: TRBJ2-5; CDR3 DNA: TGTGCCAGCAGCGCTCCAGCCGAGCGGGGGGGAGAGACCCAGTACTTC; CDR3 protein: CASSAPAERGGETQYF
clone size: NA; D gene: NA; V gene: TRBV28; CDR3 length: 11; J gene: TRBJ1-5; CDR3 DNA: TGTGCCAGCTCAGGCAATCAGCCCCAGCATTTT; CDR3 protein: CASSGNQPQHF
clone size: NA; D gene: NA; V gene: TRBV28; CDR3 length: 12; J gene: TRBJ1-2; CDR3 DNA: TGTGCCAGCAGTTACGATAACTATGGCTACACCTTC; CDR3 protein: CASSYDNYGYTF
clone size: NA; D gene: NA; V gene: TRBV7-2; CDR3 length: 17; J gene: TRBJ2-6; CDR3 DNA: TGTGCCAGCAGCCCTGGACAGCCTGGCTCTGGGGCCAACGTCCTGACTTTC; CDR3 protein: CASSPGQPGSGANVLTF
clone size: NA; D gene: TRBD2; V gene: TRBV4-1; CDR3 length: 16; J gene: TRBJ2-1; CDR3 DNA: TGCGCCAGCAGCCGTAGACTAGCGAACTCCTACAATGAGCAGTTCTTC; CDR3 protein: CASSRRLANSYNEQFF
clone size: NA; D gene: NA; V gene: TRBV10-3; CDR3 length: 14; J gene: TRBJ1-1; CDR3 DNA: TGTGCCATCAGTGAAGGGGGGGAGCGCACTGAAGCTTTCTTT; CDR3 protein: CAISEGGERTEAFF
clone size: NA; D gene: TRBD1; V gene: TRBV7-9; CDR3 length: 14; J gene: TRBJ1-2; CDR3 DNA: TGTGCCAGCAGCACGGGACAGGAGCTAAATGGCTACACCTTC; CDR3 protein: CASSTGQELNGYTF
clone size: NA; D gene: TRBD1; V gene: TRBV15; CDR3 length: 14; J gene: TRBJ2-3; CDR3 DNA: TGTGCCACCAGCAGAGATCGGGACAGCGCCACGTGGTATTTT; CDR3 protein: CATSRDRDSATWYF
clone size: once; D gene: NA; V gene: TRBV5-4; CDR3 length: 13; J gene: TRBJ2-2; CDR3 DNA: TGTGCCAGCAGCGCCGGACAGACCGGGGAGCTGTTTTTT; CDR3 protein: CASSAGQTGELFF
clone size: NA; D gene: TRBD1; V gene: TRBV5-1; CDR3 length: 14; J gene: TRBJ1-2; CDR3 DNA: TGCGCCAGCAGCTCACAGGGGGCAGGCTATGGCTACACCTTC; CDR3 protein: CASSSQGAGYGYTF
clone size: once; D gene: NA; V gene: TRBV7-2; CDR3 length: 14; J gene: TRBJ2-7; CDR3 DNA: TGTGCCAGCAGCAAGGGCTCCCGGGAGACCGAGCAGTACTTC; CDR3 protein: CASSKGSRETEQYF
clone size: NA; D gene: TRBD1; V gene: TRBV6-1; CDR3 length: 15; J gene: TRBJ1-2; CDR3 DNA: TGTGCCAGCAGTGACCAGACAGGGGTAGGCTATGGCTACACCTTC; CDR3 protein: CASSDQTGVGYGYTF
clone size: NA; D gene: NA; V gene: TRBV2; CDR3 length: 15; J gene: TRBJ2-6; CDR3 DNA: TGTGCCAGCAATTCCCAGGGGACCGGGGCCAACGTCCTGACTTTC; CDR3 protein: CASNSQGTGANVLTF
clone size: NA; D gene: NA; V gene: TRBV9; CDR3 length: 13; J gene: TRBJ1-1; CDR3 DNA: TGTGCCAGCAGCGTAGCTACGGGGCAGGAAGCTTTCTTT; CDR3 protein: CASSVATGQEAFF
clone size: NA; D gene: TRBD1; V gene: TRBV29-1; CDR3 length: 14; J gene: TRBJ2-6; CDR3 DNA: TGCAGCGTTGAGGACAGGGCTGGGGCCAACGTCCTGACTTTC; CDR3 protein: CSVEDRAGANVLTF
clone size: NA; D gene: NA; V gene: TRBV5-1; CDR3 length: 13; J gene: TRBJ1-3; CDR3 DNA: TGCGCCAGCAGTCAGGGGCCTGGAAACACCATATATTTT; CDR3 protein: CASSQGPGNTIYF
clone size: NA; D gene: TRBD1; V gene: TRBV3-1/TRBV3-2; CDR3 length: 16; J gene: TRBJ2-2; CDR3 DNA: TGTGCCAGCAGCCTGACAGGGCCATCGAACACCGGGGAGCTGTTTTTT; CDR3 protein: CASSLTGPSNTGELFF
clone size: NA; D gene: NA; V gene: TRBV27; CDR3 length: 13; J gene: TRBJ1-2; CDR3 DNA: TGTGCCAGCAGTGTGGACAGACGAGTTGGCTACACCTTC; CDR3 protein: CASSVDRRVGYTF
clone size: NA; D gene: NA; V gene: TRBV9; CDR3 length: 13; J gene: TRBJ1-2; CDR3 DNA: TGTGCCAGCAGCGTAGATTCCAACTATGGCTACACCTTC; CDR3 protein: CASSVDSNYGYTF
clone size: NA; D gene: TRBD1; V gene: TRBV28; CDR3 length: 13; J gene: TRBJ1-6; CDR3 DNA: TGTGCCAGCAGTGCACAGGGGAATTCACCCCTCCACTTT; CDR3 protein: CASSAQGNSPLHF